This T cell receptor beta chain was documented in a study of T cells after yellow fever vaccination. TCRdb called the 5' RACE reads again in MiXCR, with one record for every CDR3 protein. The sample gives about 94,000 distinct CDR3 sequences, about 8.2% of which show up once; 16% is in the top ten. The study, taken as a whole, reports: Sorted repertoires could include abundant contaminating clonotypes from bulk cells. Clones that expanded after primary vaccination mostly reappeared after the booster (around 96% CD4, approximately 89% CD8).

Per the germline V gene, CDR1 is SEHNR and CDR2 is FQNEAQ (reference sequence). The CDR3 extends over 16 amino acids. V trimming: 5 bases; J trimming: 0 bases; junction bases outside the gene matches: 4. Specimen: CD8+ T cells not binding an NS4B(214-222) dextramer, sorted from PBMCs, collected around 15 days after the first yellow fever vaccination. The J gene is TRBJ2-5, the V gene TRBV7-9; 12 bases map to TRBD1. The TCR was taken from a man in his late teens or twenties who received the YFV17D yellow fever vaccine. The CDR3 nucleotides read TGTGCCAGCAGCCCGGGACAGGGGGCTCACCAAGAGACCCAGTACTTC. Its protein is CASSPGQGAHQETQYF. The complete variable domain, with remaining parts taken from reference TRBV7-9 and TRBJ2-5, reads DTGVSQNPRHKITKRGQNVTFRCDPISEHNRLYWYRQTLGQGPEFLTYFQNEAQLEKSRLLSDRFSAERPKGSFSTLEIQRTEQGDSAMYLCASSPGQGAHQETQYFGPGTRLLVL.